The rows below give T cell receptor beta chains drawn from one sample of a study of blood T cell repertoires in COVID-19. Profiling relied on immunoSEQ multiplex PCR, and the TCRdb table lists in-frame clones only, not all of them. The sample consists of under 250,000 clones, about 86% of them appearing once. Source material: peripheral blood. Every receptor here comes from a man in his sixties with acute or convalescent COVID-19. The CDR3 runs from the conserved cysteine through the conserved F or W.

v_call	j_call	cdr3_aa
TRBV5-6	TRBJ2-6	CASGTGVGTSGANVLTF
TRBV7-2	TRBJ1-4	CASSFGVEKLFF
TRBV19	TRBJ2-7	CASVSAPGQGSEQYF
TRBV19	TRBJ2-2	CASSITSGRGGELFF
TRBV5-6	TRBJ1-3	CASSLKPSGNTIYF
TRBV7-2	TRBJ2-5	CASSLGSGGPQRETQYF
TRBV10-3	TRBJ2-2	CAISVRGVDTGELFF
TRBV11-3	TRBJ1-2	CASSLRGLRGYTF
TRBV24-1	TRBJ2-3	CATSDPGLGGTDTQYF
TRBV4-3	TRBJ1-1	CASSRRSESEAFF
TRBV9	TRBJ1-1	CASSESPGVDTEAFF
TRBV7-5	TRBJ2-4	CARSPRLHEAKNIQYF
TRBV7-9	TRBJ1-5	CASSLEGAQPQHF
TRBV28	TRBJ1-1	CASRPTQGPNTEAFF
TRBV6-2/TRBV6-3	TRBJ2-7	CASSLGPSYEQYF
TRBV24-1	TRBJ2-2	CATRTGAHTGELFF
TRBV19	TRBJ1-1	CASSTRGVNTEAFF
TRBV7-3	TRBJ1-1	CASRGTGAGYTEAFF
TRBV28	TRBJ1-1	CASGSLTVPTEAFF
TRBV29-1	TRBJ2-7	CSADGPGLASEQYF
TRBV7-2	TRBJ1-2	CASMRPGGNYGYTF
TRBV5-1	TRBJ1-1	CASSRTQNTEAFF
TRBV18	TRBJ2-7	CASSPTDTYEQYF
TRBV7-3	TRBJ2-1	CASSLSLNNEQFF
TRBV6-1	TRBJ2-7	CASSELAKAYEQYF
TRBV10-3	TRBJ1-5	CASGGGLDQPQHF
TRBV19	TRBJ1-1	CASSLRVSRPKGLNTEAFF
TRBV19	TRBJ2-6	CASSIQGSSSGANVLTF
TRBV19	TRBJ2-2	CASIKDRNTGELFF
TRBV19	TRBJ1-1	CASIPRLQNTEAFF
TRBV11-3	TRBJ2-5	CASSPGTSGRAVETQYF
TRBV4-1	TRBJ1-2	CASSQDAGNYGYTF
TRBV5-1	TRBJ2-3	CASSPGVAGSQSQYF
TRBV6-1	TRBJ1-5	CASSELKQGYSNQPQHF
TRBV5-1	TRBJ2-1	CASSLGGQYTSGSTRYNEQFF
TRBV19	TRBJ1-6	CASSSSRTGGSPLHF
TRBV18	TRBJ2-1	CASSPSTFSRDNEQFF
TRBV6-6	TRBJ2-7	CASRLPFDSYEQYF
TRBV19	TRBJ1-5	CASSIDSGTVEGPQHF
TRBV7-2	TRBJ2-7	CASSSPDRESEQYF
TRBV6-5	TRBJ1-2	CASSTGTGENYGYTF
TRBV9	TRBJ1-1	CASSPRTENTEAFF